This T cell receptor (beta chain) was retrieved from a study of blood T cell repertoires in COVID-19. Study in general: Sources were T cells, B-cell-depleted T cells, or PBMCs; the material itself was cDNA or gDNA.

Only in-frame clones appear in the TCRdb table, and some are missing; sequencing was by immunoSEQ multiplex PCR. The table lists about 380,000 clones, more than 75% of them singletons. Trimming removed 4 bases from V and 2 bases from J; junction bases left unmatched: 17. The CDR3 length is 20 residues. Germline CDR1 and CDR2: KGHDR and SFDVKD. Cohort placement rested on clinical history that participants reported themselves. Sequenced sample: PBMCs or T cells enriched from blood (not recorded which). This TCR came from a woman younger than 35 who had recovered from COVID-19. This sequence joins TRBV24-1 and TRBJ2-7, with TRBD1 identical over 12 bases. In nucleotides, the CDR3 is TGTGCCACCAGTGAAACCCCAGGGGACAGGGGGCTTGGGGCCCCCTACGAGCAGTACTTC. Its protein is CATSETPGDRGLGAPYEQYF.